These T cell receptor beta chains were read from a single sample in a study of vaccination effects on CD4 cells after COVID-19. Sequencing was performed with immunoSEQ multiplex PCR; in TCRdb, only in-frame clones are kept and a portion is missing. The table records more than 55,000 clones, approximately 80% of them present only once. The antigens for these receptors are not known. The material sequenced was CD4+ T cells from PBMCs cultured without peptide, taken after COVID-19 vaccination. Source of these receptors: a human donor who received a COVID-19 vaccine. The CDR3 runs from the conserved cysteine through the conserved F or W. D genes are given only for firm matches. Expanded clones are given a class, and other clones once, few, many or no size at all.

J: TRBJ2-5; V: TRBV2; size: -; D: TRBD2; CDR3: CASSERGSGRQTQYF; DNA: TGTGCCAGCAGTGAAAGGGGTAGCGGGAGACAGACCCAGTACTTC
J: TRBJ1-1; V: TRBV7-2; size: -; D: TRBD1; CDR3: CASSLRTGANTEAFF; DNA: TGTGCCAGCAGCCTCCGAACAGGGGCGAACACTGAAGCTTTCTTT
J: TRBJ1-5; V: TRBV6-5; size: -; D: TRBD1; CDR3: CASSYVRGGQPQHF; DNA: TGTGCCAGCAGTTACGTCAGGGGGGGTCAGCCCCAGCATTTT
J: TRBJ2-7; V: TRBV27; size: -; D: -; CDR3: CASSYPGSYEQYF; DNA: TGTGCCAGCAGCTATCCCGGGAGTTACGAGCAGTACTTC
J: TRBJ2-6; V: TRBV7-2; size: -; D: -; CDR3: CASSPAGSSGANVLTF; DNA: TGTGCCAGCAGCCCCGCAGGGTCCTCTGGGGCCAACGTCCTGACTTTC
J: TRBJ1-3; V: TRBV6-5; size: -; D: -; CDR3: CASSSREGGNTIYF; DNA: TGTGCCAGCAGTTCAAGGGAGGGCGGAAACACCATATATTTT
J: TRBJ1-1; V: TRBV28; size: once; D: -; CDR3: CASSSPGATEAFF; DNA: TGTGCCAGCAGTTCCCCGGGGGCCACTGAAGCTTTCTTT
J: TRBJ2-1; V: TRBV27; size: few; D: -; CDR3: CASSLAFPGAAGNEQFF; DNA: TGTGCCAGCAGTTTAGCCTTCCCCGGAGCGGCGGGCAATGAGCAGTTCTTC
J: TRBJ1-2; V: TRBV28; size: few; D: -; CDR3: CASSLASYGYTF; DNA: TGTGCCAGCAGCCTCGCATCGTACGGCTACACCTTC
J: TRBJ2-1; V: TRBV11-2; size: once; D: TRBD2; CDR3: CASSPTTSGLHNEQFF; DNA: TGTGCCAGCAGCCCCACGACTAGCGGCCTACACAATGAGCAGTTCTTC
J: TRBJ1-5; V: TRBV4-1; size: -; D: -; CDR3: CASSQEAGDTNQPQHF; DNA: TGCGCCAGCAGCCAAGAGGCCGGGGACACCAATCAGCCCCAGCATTTT
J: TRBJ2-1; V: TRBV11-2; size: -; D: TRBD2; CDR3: CASSSLAGARPGQFF; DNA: TGTGCCAGCAGCTCCTTAGCGGGAGCTCGACCTGGGCAGTTCTTC
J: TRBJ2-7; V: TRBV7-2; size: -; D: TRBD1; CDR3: CASSLGPGGPSYEQYF; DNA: TGTGCCAGCAGCTTAGGGCCAGGGGGCCCTTCCTACGAGCAGTACTTC
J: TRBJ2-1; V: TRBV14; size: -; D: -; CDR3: CASSQVNEQFF; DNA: TGTGCCAGCAGCCAAGTAAATGAGCAGTTCTTC
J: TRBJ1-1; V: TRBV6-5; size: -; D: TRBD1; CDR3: CASSTWDRGKGEAFF; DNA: TGTGCCAGCAGTACTTGGGACAGGGGAAAAGGTGAAGCTTTCTTT
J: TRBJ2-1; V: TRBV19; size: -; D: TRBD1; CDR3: CASSTRRTGGNNEQFF; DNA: TGTGCCAGTAGTACACGAAGGACAGGGGGGAACAATGAGCAGTTCTTC
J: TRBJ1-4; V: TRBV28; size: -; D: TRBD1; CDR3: CASKDRDKRKLFF; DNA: TGTGCCAGCAAAGACAGGGACAAGAGGAAACTGTTTTTT